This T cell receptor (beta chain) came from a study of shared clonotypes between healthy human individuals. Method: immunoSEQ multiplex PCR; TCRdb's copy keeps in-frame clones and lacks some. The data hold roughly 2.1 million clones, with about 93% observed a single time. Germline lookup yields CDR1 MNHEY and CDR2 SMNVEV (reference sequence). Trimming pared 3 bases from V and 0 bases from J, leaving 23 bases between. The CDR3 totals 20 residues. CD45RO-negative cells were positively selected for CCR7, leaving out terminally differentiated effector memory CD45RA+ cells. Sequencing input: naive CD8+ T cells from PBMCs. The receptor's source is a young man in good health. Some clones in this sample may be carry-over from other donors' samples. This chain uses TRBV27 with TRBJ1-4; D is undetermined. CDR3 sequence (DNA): TGTGCCAGCAGTTTCTCCCCTCGGCAGGCAGTAACAGCAACTAATGAAAAACTGTTTTTT. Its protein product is CASSFSPRQAVTATNEKLFF.